A single sample gave rise to the 20 T cell receptor beta chains below, sequenced in a study of blood T cell repertoires in COVID-19 (dated by TCRdb to 2018 to 2020). The method behind the library was the immunoSEQ multiplex PCR assay. TCRdb limited this immuneACCESS table to in-frame rearrangements with V and J called. A share of clones is missing; checked studies link under half to unresolved V genes, and the rest is unexplained. The sample table shows approximately 65,000 clones, and around 80% are seen once. Approximately 14% of the sample rests with the top ten. Sequences were obtained from peripheral blood. The receptors originated from an older man with acute or convalescent COVID-19.

J is TRBJ2-7 and V is TRBV27; D possibly corresponds to TRBD2 (5 bases). Germline V lookup: CDR1 MNHEY, CDR2 SMNVEV (reference sequence). The V end lost 2 bases, the J end lost 7 bases, and 18 bases lay between the germline ends. CDR3 size: 15 residues. CDR3 sequence: CASSLKGLGRWEQYF. The CDR3 nucleotides are TGTGCCAGCAGTTTAAAAGGACTTGGGCGATGGGAGCAGTACTTC.

J is TRBJ2-7 and V is TRBV6-6, with TRBD2 matching over 7 bases. CDR1 and CDR2 from the germline V gene are MNHNY and SVGAGI (reference sequence). V dropped 6 bases and J dropped 3; count of bases not matched to a gene: 8. The CDR3 consists of 14 residues. CDR3 sequence: CASRDLAGGYEQYF. CDR3 in DNA: TGTGCCAGCAGGGATTTAGCGGGCGGCTACGAGCAGTACTTC.

This clone was detected once. The CDR3 DNA sequence: TGTGCCAGCAGGCAAGACAGGGGGTCTTCCTACGAGCAGTACTTC. This encodes CASRQDRGSSYEQYF. V usage is TRBV5-4 and J usage is TRBJ2-7, with 9 nucleotides matching TRBD1. Germline V CDR1 and CDR2: SGHNT, YYREEE (reference sequence). CDR3 length: 15 amino acids. The J segment lost 1 base and the V segment lost 5 bases, leaving 7 bases of the junction unmatched.

The chain carries TRBV10-3 and TRBJ2-1; TRBD1 agrees at 9 bases. The CDR3 extends over 17 amino acids. CDR1 is ENHRY, CDR2 SYGVKD, per germline. Unmatched junction bases numbered 10, after V lost 0 bases and J lost 7 bases. The CDR3 reads CAISESFWGQGNNEQFF. The DNA of the CDR3 is TGTGCCATCAGTGAGTCGTTTTGGGGACAGGGTAATAATGAGCAGTTCTTC.

V and J are TRBV3-1 (or the pseudogene TRBV3-2) and TRBJ2-7, with D hard to call. This CDR3 has 13 amino acids. Germline V gene data show CDR1 as LGHDT and CDR2 as YNNKEL (reference sequence). Trimming removed 6 bases from V and 6 bases from J, with 15 bases in between. In nucleotides, the CDR3 is TGTGCCAGCAGTGTCGCTTCCGGCGGCGAGCAGTACTTC. Its protein product is CASSVASGGEQYF.

The chain has TRBV18 and TRBJ2-7, with TRBD2 identical over 12 bases. J lost 6 bases, V lost 6 bases, and 12 bases had no gene match. The germline gives CDR1 KGHSH, CDR2 LQKENI. There are 16 residues in the CDR3. In nucleotides, the CDR3 is TGTGCCAGCTCCCCCCGAGAACTAGCGGGAGGCCCCGAGCAGTACTTC. As protein: CASSPRELAGGPEQYF.

The chain has TRBV2 and TRBJ2-3; possible D gene TRBD1, 5 bases. Germline values: CDR1 SNHLY, CDR2 FYNNEI. The CDR3 loop spans 14 amino acids. Trimming took 4 bases from V and 2 from J, leaving 10 bases between them. CDR3 DNA: TGTGCCAGCAGTGTGACAGCGATCACAGATACGCAGTATTTT. It codes for CASSVTAITDTQYF.

The chain joins TRBV7-3 to TRBJ2-7; TRBD2 matches 10 bases. The CDR3 has 15 residues. In germline, CDR1 is SGHTA, CDR2 FQGTGA. Trimming cost V 2 bases and J 3 bases; bases outside gene matches: 4. The CDR3 nucleotides read TGTGCCAGCAGCTTACTGGCTAGCGGGGGCTACGAGCAGTACTTC. Translated, it gives CASSLLASGGYEQYF.

V and J are TRBV28 and TRBJ2-1; 11 nucleotides line up with TRBD2. From germline, CDR1 is MDHEN and CDR2 SYDVKM. The length of the CDR3 is 15 residues. Trimming took 6 bases from V and 10 from J; bases not matched to a gene: 11. The CDR3 is CASRPTSGSAGEQFF. The DNA for the CDR3 is TGTGCCAGCAGGCCAACTAGCGGGAGTGCAGGCGAGCAGTTCTTC.

The rearrangement uses TRBV6-1 and TRBJ1-2; 10 bases align to TRBD1. The CDR3 extends over 15 amino acids. The V gene end was trimmed by 3 bases and the J gene end by 4 bases; junction bases not matched to a gene: 5. Germline V gene sequence: CDR1 MNHNS, CDR2 SASEGT. In nucleotides, the CDR3 is TGTGCCAGCAGTGAGCGACAGGGGGCCATCTATGGCTACACCTTC. It specifies CASSERQGAIYGYTF.

This clone was seen only once. The chain carries TRBV7-8 and TRBJ2-1; 11 bases match TRBD2. Germline V lookup: CDR1 SGHVS, CDR2 FQNEAQ. This CDR3 has 15 amino acids. With 3 bases clipped from V and 14 bases from J, the junction kept 12 bases outside the gene matches. The CDR3 region is CASSLLAGGPSTEFF. CDR3 bases: TGTGCCAGCAGCTTGCTAGCGGGAGGCCCCTCAACGGAGTTCTTC.

The chain links TRBV4-1 to TRBJ1-6; D not resolved. The germline CDR1 and CDR2 sequences are MGHRA and YSYEKL. Deletions cut 0 bases from V and 9 bases from J, with 15 bases between. The CDR3 spans 16 residues. The chain's CDR3 is CASSQDRAAGSSPLHF. The CDR3 DNA sequence: TGCGCCAGCAGCCAAGATCGGGCGGCGGGTTCTTCACCCCTCCACTTT.

The chain carries TRBV4-2 and TRBJ1-1, with D unresolved. CDR1 and CDR2 from the germline V gene are LGHNA and YNFKEQ. The CDR3 runs to 15 residues. Trimming pared 0 bases from V and 5 bases from J, leaving 13 bases between. The CDR3 spells CASSQDWVGDTEAFF. CDR3 nucleotide sequence: TGTGCCAGCAGCCAAGATTGGGTTGGAGATACTGAAGCTTTCTTT.

This chain connects TRBV5-1 to TRBJ1-4, with TRBD1 matching over 7 bases. The CDR3 sequence is 14 residues long. With 8 bases clipped from V and 8 bases from J, the junction kept 12 bases outside the gene matches. Germline values: CDR1 SGHRS, CDR2 YFSETQ. The CDR3 bases are TGCGCCAGTTCGCCGGGACAGCGAGGCGAAAAACTGTTTTTT. It specifies CASSPGQRGEKLFF. Together with reference TRBV5-1 and TRBJ1-4, the CDR3 gives the full variable domain: KAGVTQTPRYLIKTRGQQVTLSCSPISGHRSVSWYQQTPGQGLQFLFEYFSETQRNKGNFPGRFSGRQFSNSRSEMNVSTLELGDSALYLCASSPGQRGEKLFFGSGTQLSVL.

CDR3 bases: TGTGCCAGCAGACGCGGCTTAGCAAGTGAGCAGTTCTTC. This encodes CASRRGLASEQFF. The V call is TRBV6-5, the J call TRBJ2-1; D not resolved. CDR1 and CDR2 from the germline V gene are MNHEY and SVGAGI. Trimming removed 6 bases from V and 9 bases from J, with 15 bases in between. This CDR3 region has 13 residues.

The sample holds a few counts of this clone. The chain uses TRBV5-6 and TRBJ1-1; 9 bases agree with TRBD1. The CDR3 consists of 16 residues. Trimming took 4 bases from V and 9 from J; bases not matched to a gene: 16. CDR1 is SGHDT, CDR2 YYEEEE, per germline. CDR3 nucleotides: TGTGCCAGCAGCATAGGTCCTACAGGGGGCGTAGGCCAAGCTTTCTTT. Amino acid sequence: CASSIGPTGGVGQAFF. Complete variable domain (other parts from reference TRBV5-6 and TRBJ1-1): DAGVTQSPTHLIKTRGQQVTLRCSPKSGHDTVSWYQQALGQGPQFIFQYYEEEERQRGNFPDRFSGHQFPNYSSELNVNALLLGDSALYLCASSIGPTGGVGQAFFGQGTRLTVV.

The chain employs TRBV9 and TRBJ1-1, with 8 bases that match TRBD1. Germline V gene sequence: CDR1 SGDLS, CDR2 YYNGEE. The CDR3 is 14 residues long. Trimming took 3 bases from V and 11 from J; bases not matched to a gene: 12. The CDR3 here is CASSARGQGPQAFF. CDR3 coding DNA: TGTGCCAGCAGCGCCCGTGGACAGGGCCCTCAGGCTTTCTTT.

The rearrangement uses TRBV19 and TRBJ1-1, with a weak D call TRBD1 (6 bases). The CDR3 has 12 amino acids. The germline V gene encodes CDR1 LNHDA and CDR2 SQIVND (reference sequence). Deletions cut 1 base from V and 11 bases from J, with 11 bases between. This CDR3 is CASSIGGGRAFF. The CDR3 bases are TGTGCCAGTAGTATAGGAGGGGGTAGGGCTTTCTTT.

The CDR3 DNA sequence: TGTGCCAGCAGTCCGACAGGGACTGGAAACACCATATATTTT. Translation gives CASSPTGTGNTIYF. The gene calls are TRBV6-5 and TRBJ1-3; 7 nucleotides line up with TRBD1. There are 14 residues in the CDR3. Losses at the gene ends were 5 bases for V and 2 bases for J; bases not matched to a gene: 3. In germline, CDR1 is MNHEY, CDR2 SVGAGI.

The chain couples TRBV7-3 to TRBJ2-3; D may be TRBD2 (6 bases). Trimming cost V 3 bases and J 1 base, with 14 bases left between them. The CDR3 totals 16 residues. From germline, CDR1 is SGHTA and CDR2 FQGTGA. The CDR3 DNA reads TGTGCCAGCAGCTTCGGTCCAACGGGGGGCACAGATACGCAGTATTTT. Translation gives CASSFGPTGGTDTQYF.